The present entry profiles one T cell receptor (beta chain) with its context. The trim removed 6 bases at V and 4 bases at J, leaving 23 bases unmatched. Germline loops: CDR1 MNHEY, CDR2 SVGEGT. CDR3 size: 21 residues. These data are taken from a study of identical twins. One entry per CDR3 protein results from TCRdb running MiXCR on the 5' RACE reads. The data contain hundreds of thousands of distinct CDR3 sequences, around 20% of them singletons. The same sample was also studied in work on yellow fever vaccine responses in identical twins.

Sequencing used CD4+ T cells sorted from blood. The receptor was derived from a woman between 18 and 30 years old in good health. The J gene is TRBJ2-7, the V gene TRBV6-2 or TRBV6-3; 14 bases are a match to TRBD2. The CDR3 here is CASRKDRVGTSGSHLSYEQYF. The CDR3, as DNA: TGTGCCAGCAGAAAGGACAGGGTAGGGACTAGCGGGAGTCACCTGAGTTACGAGCAGTACTTC.